This T cell receptor (beta chain) is from a study of a mutant IDH1 vaccine in newly diagnosed glioma. On the study more broadly: Earlier care involved radiotherapy, temozolomide, or both, and the majority received both. Study outcomes and limitations: Pseudoprogression appeared independent of alterations in top peripheral clonotypes. Evidence of vaccine-induced immune responses was documented in approximately 93% of patients.

Time point: baseline, week 1 (first vaccination visit). The sample's treatment: pre-vaccination baseline after standard-of-care therapy. V was shortened by 3 bases and J by 2 bases, with 7 bases between the two germline ends. The germline gives CDR1 KGHSH, CDR2 LQKENI. This CDR3 comprises 13 residues. Libraries were prepared by immunoSEQ multiplex PCR; TCRdb keeps only in-frame clonotypes and omits some of them. The sample lists 35,000 to 40,000 clones; just under 95% were seen once. Points on this clone: Its antigen is unknown. The same CDR3 is also encoded by other DNA sequences in this sample.

The chain employs TRBV18 and TRBJ1-1; D call uncertain. The source material was PBMCs, sampled from a glioma patient treated with radiotherapy, temozolomide or both. This TCR derives from a man aged 18-30 years with glioma. The CDR3 spells CASSPTLNTEAFF. Written as DNA, the CDR3 is TGTGCCAGCTCACCGACCCTCAACACTGAAGCTTTCTTT.